Following are 24 T cell receptor beta chains from one sample sequenced in a study of T cell repertoires in cytomegalovirus infection. The antigens these receptors bind are not known. TCRdb analysed the reads with MiXCR anew, one entry per CDR3 protein. The sample lists 400,000 to 600,000 distinct CDR3 sequences; about 44% were seen once. The source was cultured PBMCs, collected from culture after CMV antigen stimulation. These receptors originate from a human donor in good health (CMV status not recorded). Some clones in this sample may be carry-over from other donors' samples.

CDR3 sequence (DNA): TGTGCCAGCAGGCTAACTAGCGGGGGCAGCACAGATACGCAGTATTTT. Protein: CASRLTSGGSTDTQYF. This chain connects TRBV12-3 or TRBV12-4 to TRBJ2-3, with TRBD2 identical over 11 bases. The trim removed 6 bases at V and 0 bases at J, leaving 5 bases unmatched. This CDR3 comprises 16 residues.

This rearrangement joins TRBV28 to TRBJ2-5; no reliable D call. The germline V gene has CDR1 MDHEN and CDR2 SYDVKM. The CDR3 is 14 residues long. The V and J ends lost 4 bases and 3 bases respectively, with 12 bases between them. CDR3 in amino acids: CASSSPGRKETQYF. The DNA of the CDR3 is TGTGCCAGCAGTTCCCCGGGTAGGAAAGAGACCCAGTACTTC.

The gene calls are TRBV19 and TRBJ2-2, with D hard to call. CDR3 size: 12 residues. Germline assignment: CDR1 LNHDA and CDR2 SQIVND (reference sequence). V lost 3 bases to trimming and J lost 6 bases, with 5 bases between them. The CDR3: CASSIIAGELFF. DNA for the CDR3: TGTGCCAGTAGTATCATTGCCGGGGAGCTGTTTTTT. The full variable domain, with the rest looked up from reference TRBV19 and TRBJ2-2, is DGGITQSPKYLFRKEGQNVTLSCEQNLNHDAMYWYRQDPGQGLRLIYYSQIVNDFQKGDIAEGYSVSREKKESFPLTVTSAQKNPTAFYLCASSIIAGELFFGEGSRLTVL.

In its sample, this clonotype was seen a few times. V is TRBV7-2 and J is TRBJ2-7; 7 bases map to TRBD1. The CDR3 length is 16 residues. V was clipped by 2 bases and J by 0 bases; unmatched bases: 7. Germline CDR1 SGHTA, CDR2 FQGNSA. The CDR3: CASSLTGTVNSYEQYF. As DNA, the CDR3 is TGTGCCAGCAGCTTAACCGGGACAGTTAACTCCTACGAGCAGTACTTC.

This chain links TRBV12-3 or TRBV12-4 with TRBJ2-2; 10 bases are a match to TRBD2. V dropped 4 bases and J dropped 3; count of bases not matched to a gene: 8. The CDR3 consists of 17 residues. The DNA of the CDR3 is TGTGCCAGCAGTTCCTCTAGCGGGAGTATGTACACCGGGGAGCTGTTTTTT. Protein: CASSSSSGSMYTGELFF.

This clonotype was detected a few times. Germline is not matched at one junction end, which may reflect a read error. The gene calls are TRBV5-6 and TRBJ2-5; D remains unclear. The length of the CDR3 is 14 residues. Germline-derived CDR1 and CDR2 are SGHDT and YYEEEE. The CDR3 sequence is CANSLGRVRKTQYF. CDR3 coding DNA: TGTGCCAACAGCTTGGGTCGGGTTAGGAAGACCCAGTACTTC.

The rearrangement joins TRBV20-1 to TRBJ2-5; 11 bases align to TRBD1. This CDR3 spans 13 amino acids. CDR1 and CDR2 from the germline V gene are DFQATT and SNEGSKA (reference sequence). Trimming removed 5 bases from V and 5 bases from J; junction bases left unmatched: 4. This CDR3 reads CSARTGGRETQYF. The CDR3 DNA reads TGCAGTGCTCGGACAGGGGGCCGGGAGACCCAGTACTTC.

This clonotype was counted only a few times. The CDR3 is CASSLAGPETQYF. The CDR3 coding sequence is TGTGCCAGCAGCTTAGCAGGCCCGGAGACCCAGTACTTC. This chain uses TRBV7-2 with TRBJ2-5; D not resolved. The germline gives CDR1 SGHTA, CDR2 FQGNSA. This CDR3 is built from 13 residues. Trimming took 0 bases from V and 5 from J, leaving 7 bases between them.

This clonotype was detected only a few times. The chain combines TRBV6-1 with TRBJ2-3; 7 bases map to TRBD2. The CDR3 has 17 residues. The germline CDR1 and CDR2 sequences are MNHNS and SASEGT. Germline trimming cut 3 bases from V and 6 bases from J; bases unmatched to any gene: 15. CDR3 sequence (DNA): TGTGCCAGCAGTGATCTGGTCAAGCGGGGACTCCTGGATACGCAGTATTTT. Translation: CASSDLVKRGLLDTQYF.

The chain joins TRBV7-9 to TRBJ2-7; D gene ambiguous. CDR1 is SEHNR and CDR2 is FQNEAQ in the germline V gene (reference sequence). This CDR3 has 16 residues. V gave up 3 bases and J gave up 2 bases, with 17 bases separating them. The CDR3 nucleotides read TGTGCCAGCAGCTTCCTCAATAGCAGGAAGCCCTACGAGCAGTACTTC. As protein: CASSFLNSRKPYEQYF.

This clonotype has a handful of counts. The chain joins TRBV10-3 to TRBJ2-1, with 8 bases matching TRBD2. The CDR3 is 15 amino acids. J gave up 2 bases and V 10 bases, and 10 bases lay outside the gene matches. Looked up from germline, CDR1 is ENHRY and CDR2 is SYGVKD. CDR3 protein: CATDSGAGTYNEQFF. The CDR3 DNA reads as TGTGCCACTGATAGCGGGGCAGGGACCTACAATGAGCAGTTCTTC.

The chain joins TRBV12-3 or TRBV12-4 to TRBJ1-2; tentatively, D is TRBD1 (6 bases). The CDR3 loop spans 17 amino acids. Trimming left V 6 bases short and J 2 bases short, with 22 bases between. The CDR3 DNA follows: TGTGCCAGCAGCTTTTATGGGGGCGGCCTGTGGAACTATGGCTACACCTTC. Encoded protein: CASSFYGGGLWNYGYTF.

V and J are TRBV28 and TRBJ1-5, with D possibly TRBD1 on 6 matching bases. This CDR3 is 14 amino acids long. Trimming removed 8 bases at V and 0 bases at J, with 11 bases between. Germline V gives CDR1 MDHEN, CDR2 SYDVKM. CDR3 sequence reads: CASFQGYSNQPQHF. CDR3 nucleotides: TGTGCCAGCTTCCAGGGGTATAGCAATCAGCCCCAGCATTTT.

This clonotype was found once. The V gene is TRBV6-6, the J gene TRBJ1-2, with D maybe TRBD1 (5 bases). Germline-derived CDR1 and CDR2 are MNHNY and SVGAGI (reference sequence). There are 15 residues in the CDR3. V dropped 5 bases and J dropped 4 bases, with 17 bases sitting between them. This chain's CDR3 is CASSEGRTPLYGYTF. The CDR3 DNA follows: TGTGCCAGCAGTGAGGGTCGGACACCACTCTATGGCTACACCTTC.

The genes are TRBV20-1 and TRBJ2-3; D remains ambiguous. The germline V gene has CDR1 DFQATT and CDR2 SNEGSKA (reference sequence). Trimming cost V 6 bases and J 3 bases, with 4 bases left between them. The CDR3 loop spans 10 amino acids. The CDR3 here is CSALTDTQYF. The CDR3 region has the DNA TGCAGTGCCCTAACAGATACGCAGTATTTT.

The V and J genes are TRBV19 and TRBJ2-5; the D gene is possibly TRBD2 (5 bases). CDR3 length: 14 amino acids. Trimming stripped 4 bases from V and 7 bases from J, with 16 bases between. The germline CDR1 and CDR2 sequences are LNHDA and SQIVND (reference sequence). CDR3 sequence reads: CASSKVGPAGTQYF. In nucleotides, the CDR3 is TGTGCCAGTAGTAAGGTTGGGCCGGCGGGGACCCAGTACTTC.

The rearrangement links TRBV20-1 to TRBJ2-5; 9 bases are a match to TRBD1. The germline gives CDR1 DFQATT, CDR2 SNEGSKA (reference sequence). The J segment lost 2 bases and the V segment lost 5 bases, leaving 6 bases of the junction unmatched. This CDR3 is 14 amino acids long. CDR3: CSAFSDRGQETQYF. DNA for the CDR3: TGCAGTGCTTTCTCAGACAGGGGGCAAGAGACCCAGTACTTC.

This chain joins TRBV28 and TRBJ2-3, with D maybe TRBD1 (6 bases). The CDR3 extends over 16 amino acids. Germline V CDR1 and CDR2: MDHEN, SYDVKM. V shed 5 bases and J shed 3 bases, with 18 bases lying between them. This CDR3 reads CASSNVGGWSTDTQYF. The CDR3, as DNA: TGTGCCAGCAGTAACGTTGGGGGCTGGAGTACAGATACGCAGTATTTT.

Regarding this clonotype: At one boundary the junction diverges from the germline segment, which might be a read error. The DNA of the CDR3 is TGTGCCAGCAGTTTATTGGCTAACTATGGTTACACCTTC. This sequence encodes CASSLLANYGYTF. The gene calls are TRBV12-3 or TRBV12-4 and TRBJ1-2; D is uncertain. CDR3 length: 13 amino acids.

In this sample, this clonotype turned up a few times. The chain joins TRBV12-3 or TRBV12-4 to TRBJ1-2; 11 nucleotides match TRBD1. V lost 4 bases, J lost 8 bases, and 9 bases stayed unmatched. CDR3 length: 15 amino acids. In DNA, the CDR3 is TGTGCCAGCAGTTCGCCTGGGACAGGGGGAGGAGGCTACACCTTC. Translated: CASSSPGTGGGGYTF.

This clonotype was found once. V is TRBV5-5 and J is TRBJ2-7, with D tentatively TRBD2 (6 bases). The CDR3 is made up of 16 amino acids. Germline CDR1 SGHKS, CDR2 YYEKEE (reference sequence). The V and J ends lost 2 bases and 4 bases respectively, with 19 bases between them. The CDR3 DNA is TGTGCCAGCAGCTTCCAGGTTACCTCAAGCGGGTACGAGCAGTACTTC. Its protein is CASSFQVTSSGYEQYF.

The V gene is TRBV6-5, the J gene TRBJ1-1, with 7 bases aligning to TRBD1. This CDR3 contains 14 residues. From germline, CDR1 is MNHEY and CDR2 SVGAGI. V was pared by 8 bases and J by 2 bases, with 8 bases of the junction left unmatched. The CDR3 DNA sequence: TGTGCCAGCGGGCGCTGGGACAGTAACACTGAAGCTTTCTTT. It encodes CASGRWDSNTEAFF.

Comment on this clonotype: A much bigger clone sits one base away, suggesting this may be a read error. V is TRBV7-4 and J is TRBJ2-1; D unresolved. This CDR3 spans 13 amino acids. Looked up from germline, CDR1 is SGHVT and CDR2 is SQSDAQ. V was trimmed by 0 bases and J by 2 bases, leaving 2 bases between them. The CDR3 sequence is CASSLAAYNEQFF. CDR3 nucleotides: TGTGCCAGCAGCTTAGCGGCCTACAATGAGCAGTTCTTC.

This clonotype was seen a handful of times. The chain employs TRBV7-6 and TRBJ2-2, with 8 positions matching TRBD2. The CDR3 length is 17 residues. Germline loops: CDR1 SGHVS, CDR2 FNYEAQ. The junction had 7 bases not matched to a gene; V was cut back by 1 base and J by 3 bases. CDR3 nucleotides: TGTGCCAGCAGCTTAGGGCTAGCGGGCCAATACACCGGGGAGCTGTTTTTT. Translating it yields CASSLGLAGQYTGELFF.